Listed below are T cell receptor beta chains from one sample, sequenced in a study of T cells in Graves' hyperthyroidism and ophthalmopathy. TCRdb re-called the multiplex PCR reads through MiXCR, storing one row per CDR3 protein. This table has around 570,000 distinct CDR3 sequences, about 20% appearing once. Sequenced input: blood. The origin of the receptors is a man in his forties with Graves' ophthalmopathy. The CDR3 runs from the conserved cysteine through the conserved F or W. D genes are given only for firm matches. The size field is filled for only some rows; it gives once, few, many or a size class.

>many|TRBV9|TRBD2|TRBJ2-1
CASSVGLALHEQFF
TGTGCCAGCAGCGTAGGACTAGCCCTCCATGAGCAGTTCTTC
>.|TRBV30|.|TRBJ2-5
CAWSVQVQETQYF
TGTGCCTGGAGTGTACAAGTGCAAGAGACCCAGTACTTC
>.|TRBV6-2/TRBV6-3|.|TRBJ2-2
CASSYREGGGELFF
TGTGCCAGCAGCTACAGGGAAGGCGGCGGGGAGCTGTTTTTT
>.|TRBV20-1|.|TRBJ2-1
CSANLAYFNNEQFF
TGCAGTGCTAACTTAGCGTATTTCAACAATGAGCAGTTCTTC
>.|TRBV10-3|TRBD1|TRBJ1-2
CAISESGQGTYGYTF
TGTGCCATCAGTGAGTCGGGACAGGGGACCTATGGCTACACCTTC
>many|TRBV6-1|.|TRBJ1-3
CASSSIDSSHSGNTIYF
TGTGCCAGCAGTTCCATCGACAGCTCCCACTCTGGAAACACCATATATTTT
>many|TRBV18|.|TRBJ2-3
CASSPTGGTDTQYF
TGTGCCAGCTCACCGACAGGAGGGACAGATACGCAGTATTTT
>many|TRBV7-8|.|TRBJ1-2
CASSLEGGIGVTTYGYTF
TGTGCCAGCAGCTTAGAGGGGGGGATAGGGGTTACGACCTATGGCTACACCTTC
>few|TRBV29-1|TRBD1|TRBJ2-2
CSVRGQTTGELFF
TGCAGCGTTAGGGGACAGACCACCGGGGAGCTGTTTTTT
>.|TRBV29-1|.|TRBJ1-4
CSVGRGLNEKLFF
TGCAGCGTTGGTCGGGGACTTAATGAAAAACTGTTTTTT
>.|TRBV6-2/TRBV6-3|.|TRBJ1-1
CASRETSGNTEAFF
TGTGCCAGCAGAGAAACGTCAGGGAACACTGAAGCTTTCTTT
>few|TRBV2|.|TRBJ1-2
CASSGAWDTF
TGTGCCAGCAGTGGGGCCTGGGACACCTTC
>.|TRBV24-1|.|TRBJ2-5
CATSSLETQYF
TGTGCCACCAGTTCTTTGGAGACCCAGTACTTC
>.|TRBV7-2|.|TRBJ2-5
CASSPGPASETQYF
TGTGCCAGCAGCCCCGGTCCGGCTTCAGAGACCCAGTACTTC
>.|TRBV7-2|TRBD1|TRBJ1-2
CASLGQGVRGYTF
TGTGCCAGCCTGGGACAGGGCGTGCGTGGCTACACCTTC
>many|TRBV12-3/TRBV12-4|TRBD2|TRBJ2-1
CASRAGAGLSGLAGAGDYNEQFF
TGTGCCAGCAGGGCGGGGGCGGGACTCTCCGGACTAGCGGGAGCGGGGGATTACAATGAGCAGTTCTTC
>few|TRBV7-2|.|TRBJ1-1
CASSLKRPNTEAFF
TGTGCCAGCAGCTTAAAACGTCCGAACACTGAAGCTTTCTTT
>.|TRBV7-3|TRBD1|TRBJ2-7
CASSDGTGLGEQYF
TGTGCCAGCAGCGACGGGACAGGGCTTGGCGAGCAGTACTTC
>few|TRBV11-2|.|TRBJ2-3
CASGYPPTGTSTDTQYF
TGTGCCAGCGGATACCCCCCTACCGGGACTAGCACAGATACGCAGTATTTT
>few|TRBV7-3|TRBD2|TRBJ2-1
CASGLDPSGIEQFF
TGTGCCAGCGGCTTAGACCCTAGCGGGATTGAGCAGTTCTTC
>few|TRBV14|.|TRBJ1-6
CASSPTTGKNSPLHF
TGTGCCAGCAGCCCTACTACAGGGAAGAATTCACCCCTCCACTTT
>.|TRBV9|.|TRBJ1-3
CASSPDGDSGNTIYF
TGTGCCAGCAGCCCGGACGGCGACTCTGGAAACACCATATATTTT
>.|TRBV9|.|TRBJ2-3
CASSVTGARGTDTQYF
TGTGCCAGCAGCGTAACGGGGGCGCGAGGCACAGATACGCAGTATTTT
>many|TRBV5-1|TRBD1|TRBJ2-7
CASSSTGGNTQEQQYF
TGCGCCAGCAGCTCTACAGGGGGCAACACCCAAGAACAGCAGTACTTC
>.|TRBV6-1|.|TRBJ2-7
CASSAFPGAYEQYF
TGTGCCAGCAGTGCTTTCCCAGGGGCCTACGAGCAGTACTTC
>.|TRBV6-1|TRBD2|TRBJ2-7
CATIPGALAGLYEQYF
TGTGCCACAATCCCAGGAGCTCTAGCGGGGCTTTACGAGCAGTACTTC
>many|TRBV7-2|TRBD2|TRBJ2-3
CASRSGTSGSGDTQYF
TGTGCCAGCAGGTCCGGGACTAGCGGGAGTGGAGATACGCAGTATTTT
>.|TRBV7-2|TRBD2|TRBJ2-7
CASSLIFGVAGGPKANEQYF
TGTGCCAGCAGCTTAATATTCGGGGTAGCGGGAGGGCCAAAAGCTAACGAGCAGTACTTC
>few|TRBV6-1|.|TRBJ2-3
CASRSSGGTDTQYF
TGTGCCAGCAGAAGCTCGGGGGGCACAGATACGCAGTATTTT
>.|TRBV7-8|TRBD1|TRBJ1-1
CAGRQGSEAFF
TGTGCCGGCAGACAGGGTTCCGAAGCTTTCTTT
>few|TRBV30|.|TRBJ2-1
CAWSSGPGVYEQFF
TGTGCCTGGAGTAGTGGGCCAGGAGTGTATGAGCAGTTCTTC
>few|TRBV6-1|TRBD1|TRBJ2-4
CASSGTGGVENIQYF
TGTGCCAGCAGTGGGACAGGGGGCGTTGAAAACATTCAGTACTTC
>.|TRBV19|.|TRBJ2-1
CASNLGSGHNEQFF
TGTGCCAGTAATCTAGGGTCTGGCCACAATGAGCAGTTCTTC
>few|TRBV20-1|.|TRBJ1-5
CSAPPAQASNQPQHF
TGCAGTGCTCCTCCGGCACAGGCTAGCAATCAGCCCCAGCATTTT
>many|TRBV3-1|.|TRBJ2-7
CASSQGTVTPYEQYF
TGTGCCAGCAGCCAAGGGACAGTTACTCCCTACGAGCAGTACTTC
>many|TRBV6-1|.|TRBJ1-1
CASSKVGGRPEAFF
TGTGCCAGCAGTAAAGTTGGGGGCCGCCCTGAAGCTTTCTTT
>.|TRBV5-1|.|TRBJ2-1
CASSLEWSSYNEQFF
TGCGCCAGCAGCTTGGAATGGAGCTCCTACAATGAGCAGTTCTTC
>.|TRBV7-3|.|TRBJ1-6
CASSLQPGFGSPLHF
TGTGCCAGCAGCCTCCAACCGGGATTTGGGTCACCCCTCCACTTT
>few|TRBV12-3/TRBV12-4|.|TRBJ1-2
CASRGTSPPYYGYTF
TGTGCCAGCAGGGGGACATCACCTCCCTACTATGGCTACACCTTC
>.|TRBV7-8|.|TRBJ1-2
CASSLGGDGANYGYTF
TGTGCCAGCAGCTTAGGGGGGGACGGAGCTAACTATGGCTACACCTTC
>many|TRBV12-3/TRBV12-4|.|TRBJ1-2
CASSRGWGYTF
TGTGCCAGCAGTCGGGGGTGGGGCTACACCTTC
>.|TRBV28|.|TRBJ1-4
CASSLGGGSSEKLFF
TGTGCCAGCAGTTTGGGGGGGGGCTCGAGTGAAAAACTGTTTTTT
>.|TRBV7-9|TRBD2|TRBJ2-1
CASSGDLAGENNEQFF
TGTGCCAGCAGTGGGGACCTAGCGGGGGAGAACAATGAGCAGTTCTTC
>.|TRBV7-8|.|TRBJ1-6
CASRRPVNSPLHF
TGTGCCAGCAGAAGGCCAGTTAATTCACCCCTCCACTTT
>.|TRBV3-1|TRBD1|TRBJ1-1
CASSPTGGEAFF
TGTGCCAGCAGCCCCACAGGGGGTGAAGCTTTCTTT
>.|TRBV5-1|TRBD1|TRBJ2-5
CASSGTGARETQYF
TGCGCCAGCAGCGGGACAGGGGCGAGAGAGACCCAGTACTTC
>few|TRBV6-1|TRBD1|TRBJ2-1
CASRGQGFKNEQFF
TGTGCCAGCAGGGGACAGGGGTTTAAGAATGAGCAGTTCTTC
>once|TRBV6-5|.|TRBJ1-2
CASSFLEVPPTIYTF
TGTGCCAGCAGTTTCTTGGAGGTCCCCCCGACGATCTACACCTTC
>few|TRBV20-1|TRBD1|TRBJ1-2
CSALGQGRTGYTF
TGCAGTGCTTTAGGACAGGGAAGGACTGGCTACACCTTC
>.|TRBV29-1|.|TRBJ2-7
CSVDGFPEQYF
TGCAGCGTTGATGGGTTTCCCGAGCAGTACTTC
>few|TRBV30|TRBD1|TRBJ1-4
CAWSVSGTGSEKLFF
TGTGCCTGGAGTGTATCAGGGACAGGGAGTGAAAAACTGTTTTTT
>.|TRBV5-8|TRBD1|TRBJ2-2
CASSRGTGSDTGELFF
TGTGCCAGCAGCAGGGGGACAGGGAGTGACACCGGGGAGCTGTTTTTT
>few|TRBV5-1|TRBD2|TRBJ2-7
CASSFSGGNYEQYF
TGCGCCAGCAGCTTTAGCGGGGGGAACTACGAGCAGTACTTC
>few|TRBV5-6|.|TRBJ2-2
CASSLVGVNTGELFF
TGTGCCAGCAGCTTGGTTGGGGTGAACACCGGGGAGCTGTTTTTT
>.|TRBV11-3|.|TRBJ1-5
CASSLDRDNQPQHF
TGTGCCAGCAGCTTAGACAGGGACAATCAGCCCCAGCATTTT
>many|TRBV6-1|TRBD2|TRBJ2-2
CASRKGTTSNTGELFF
TGTGCCAGTCGTAAGGGGACTACCTCGAACACCGGGGAGCTGTTTTTT
>.|TRBV6-2/TRBV6-3|.|TRBJ1-1
CASSYVVRKNTEAFF
TGTGCCAGCAGTTATGTAGTACGGAAGAACACTGAAGCTTTCTTT
>few|TRBV7-6|TRBD1|TRBJ1-5
CASSTGTGNSQPQHF
TGTGCCAGCAGCACTGGGACAGGGAATAGTCAGCCCCAGCATTTT
>.|TRBV30|.|TRBJ2-2
CAWTIGRFNTGELFF
TGTGCCTGGACCATCGGACGCTTTAACACCGGGGAGCTGTTTTTT
>.|TRBV3-1|TRBD2|TRBJ2-3
CASSQDVGTSGSTDTQYF
TGTGCCAGCAGCCAAGATGTAGGGACTAGCGGAAGCACAGATACGCAGTATTTT